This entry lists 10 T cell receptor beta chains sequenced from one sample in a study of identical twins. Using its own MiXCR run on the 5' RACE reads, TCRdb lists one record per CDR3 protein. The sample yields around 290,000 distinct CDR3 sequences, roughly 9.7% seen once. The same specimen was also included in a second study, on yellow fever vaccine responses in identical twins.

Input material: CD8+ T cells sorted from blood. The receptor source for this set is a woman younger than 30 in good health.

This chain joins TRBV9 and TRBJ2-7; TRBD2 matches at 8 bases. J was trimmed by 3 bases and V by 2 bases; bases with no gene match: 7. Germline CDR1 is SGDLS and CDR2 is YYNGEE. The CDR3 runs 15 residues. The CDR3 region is CASSVSAGAGYEQYF. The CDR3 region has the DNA TGTGCCAGCAGCGTCTCAGCGGGGGCCGGCTACGAGCAGTACTTC.

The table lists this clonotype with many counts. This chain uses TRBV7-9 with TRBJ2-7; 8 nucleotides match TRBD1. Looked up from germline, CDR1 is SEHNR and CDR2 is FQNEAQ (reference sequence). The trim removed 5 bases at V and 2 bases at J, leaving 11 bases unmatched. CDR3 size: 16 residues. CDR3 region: CASSADRAKSPYEQYF. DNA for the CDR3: TGTGCCAGCAGCGCGGACAGGGCGAAGAGCCCCTACGAGCAGTACTTC.

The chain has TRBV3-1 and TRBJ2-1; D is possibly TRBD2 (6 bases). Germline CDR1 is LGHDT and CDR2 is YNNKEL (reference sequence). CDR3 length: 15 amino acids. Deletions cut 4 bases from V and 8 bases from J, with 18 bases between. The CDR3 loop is CASSPPGTWGDEQFF. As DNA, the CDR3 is TGTGCCAGCAGCCCCCCCGGGACTTGGGGCGATGAGCAGTTCTTC.

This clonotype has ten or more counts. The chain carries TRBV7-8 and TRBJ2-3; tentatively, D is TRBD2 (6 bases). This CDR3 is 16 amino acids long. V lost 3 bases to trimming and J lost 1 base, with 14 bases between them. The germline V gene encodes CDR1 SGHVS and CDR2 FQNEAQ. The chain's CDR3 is CASSFRGDLGTDTQYF. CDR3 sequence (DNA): TGTGCCAGCAGCTTTCGCGGGGATCTCGGCACAGATACGCAGTATTTT. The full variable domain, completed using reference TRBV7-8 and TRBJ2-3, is GAGVSQSPRYKVAKRGQDVALRCDPISGHVSLFWYQQALGQGPEFLTYFQNEAQLDKSGLPSDRFFAERPEGSVSTLKIQRTQQEDSAVYLCASSFRGDLGTDTQYFGPGTRLTVL.

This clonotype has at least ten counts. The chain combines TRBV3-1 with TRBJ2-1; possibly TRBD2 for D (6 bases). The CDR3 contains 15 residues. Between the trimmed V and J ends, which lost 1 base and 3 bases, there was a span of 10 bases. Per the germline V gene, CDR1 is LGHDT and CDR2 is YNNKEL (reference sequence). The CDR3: CASSQVWRGYNEQFF. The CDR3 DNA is TGTGCCAGCAGCCAAGTCTGGCGGGGCTACAATGAGCAGTTCTTC.

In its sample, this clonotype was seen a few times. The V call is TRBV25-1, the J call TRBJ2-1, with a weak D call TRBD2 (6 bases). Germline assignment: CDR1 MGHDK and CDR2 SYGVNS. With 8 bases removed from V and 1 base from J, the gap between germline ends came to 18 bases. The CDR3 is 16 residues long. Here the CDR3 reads CASGSRRVGSYNEQFF. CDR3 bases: TGTGCCAGCGGGTCACGGAGGGTGGGGTCCTACAATGAGCAGTTCTTC.

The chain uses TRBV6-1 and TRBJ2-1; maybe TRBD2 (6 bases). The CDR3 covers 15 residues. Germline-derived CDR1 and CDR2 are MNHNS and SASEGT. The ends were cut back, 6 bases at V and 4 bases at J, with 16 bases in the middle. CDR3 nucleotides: TGTGCCAGCAGCCGGGAGAGAGTAGCATACAATGAGCAGTTCTTC. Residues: CASSRERVAYNEQFF.

CDR3 DNA: TGTGCCAGCAGCGATGCCGGGACGGAGAATGAAAAACTGTTTTTT. This encodes CASSDAGTENEKLFF. This chain connects TRBV5-6 to TRBJ1-4, with TRBD1 as a possible D gene (5 bases). Trimming pared 4 bases from V and 5 bases from J, leaving 15 bases between. CDR3 length equals 15 residues. CDR1 and CDR2 from the germline V gene are SGHDT and YYEEEE.

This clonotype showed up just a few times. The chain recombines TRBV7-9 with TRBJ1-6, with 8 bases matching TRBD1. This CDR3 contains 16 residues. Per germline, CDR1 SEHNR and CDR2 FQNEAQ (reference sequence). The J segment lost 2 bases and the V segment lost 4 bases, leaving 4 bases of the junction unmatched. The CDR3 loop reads CASSSEDRAYNSPLHF. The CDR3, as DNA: TGTGCCAGCAGCTCCGAGGACAGGGCCTATAATTCACCCCTCCACTTT.

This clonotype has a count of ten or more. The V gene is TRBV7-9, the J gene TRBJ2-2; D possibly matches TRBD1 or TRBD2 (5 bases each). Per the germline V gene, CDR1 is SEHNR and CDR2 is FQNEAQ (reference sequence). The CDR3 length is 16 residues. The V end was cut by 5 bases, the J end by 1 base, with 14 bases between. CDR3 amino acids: CASSPHGDQNTGELFF. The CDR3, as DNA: TGTGCCAGCAGCCCTCATGGGGACCAGAACACCGGGGAGCTGTTTTTT. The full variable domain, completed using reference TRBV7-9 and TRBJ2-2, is DTGVSQNPRHKITKRGQNVTFRCDPISEHNRLYWYRQTLGQGPEFLTYFQNEAQLEKSRLLSDRFSAERPKGSFSTLEIQRTEQGDSAMYLCASSPHGDQNTGELFFGEGSRLTVL.